This T cell receptor beta chain was observed in a study of Ad26.COV2.S vaccination and SARS-CoV-2 variants. Described treatment: roughly 18 received Ad26.COV2.S at low or high dose, single or two shots; 5 received placebo; per-sample allocation not given. Collection of samples fell on day 63 after the first vaccine or placebo injection. With respect to this clone: What it binds is unknown.

CDR3 length: 18 amino acids. Germline CDR1 SGHAT, CDR2 FQNNGV. The trim removed 7 bases at V and 2 bases at J, leaving 16 bases unmatched. Data came from immunoSEQ multiplex PCR; TCRdb stores just in-frame clones and leaves some out. Here the sample spans about 480,000 clones, around 85% being singletons. Study-wide results and limits: Estimates derived from TCR breadth and depth analyses may have underestimated total T cell responses.

The TCR comes from a person aged 18-60 years who received the Ad26.COV2.S COVID-19 vaccine or a placebo. The sample here was peripheral blood, taken in a trial of Ad26.COV2.S vaccine versus placebo. This chain links TRBV11-2 with TRBJ2-3; 9 bases are a match to TRBD2. The CDR3 DNA reads TGTGCCAGCACCCCCTTCGCCGGAGCGGGAGGTTCCACAGATACGCAGTATTTT. Protein: CASTPFAGAGGSTDTQYF.